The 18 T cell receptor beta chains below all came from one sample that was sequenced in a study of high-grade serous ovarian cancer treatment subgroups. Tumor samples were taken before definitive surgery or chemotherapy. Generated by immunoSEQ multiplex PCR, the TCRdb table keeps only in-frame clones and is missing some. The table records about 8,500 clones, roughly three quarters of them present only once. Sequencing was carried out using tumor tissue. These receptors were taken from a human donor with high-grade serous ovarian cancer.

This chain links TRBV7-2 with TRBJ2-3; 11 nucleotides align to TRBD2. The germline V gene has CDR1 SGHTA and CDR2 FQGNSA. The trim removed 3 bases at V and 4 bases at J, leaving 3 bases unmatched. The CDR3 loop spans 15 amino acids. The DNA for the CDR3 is TGTGCCAGCAGCTTCCTGGGACTAGCGGCAGATACGCAGTATTTT. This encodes CASSFLGLAADTQYF. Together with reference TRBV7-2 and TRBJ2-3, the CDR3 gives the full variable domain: GAGVSQSPSNKVTEKGKDVELRCDPISGHTALYWYRQSLGQGLEFLIYFQGNSAPDKSGLPSDRFSAERTGGSVSTLTIQRTQQEDSAVYLCASSFLGLAADTQYFGPGTRLTVL.

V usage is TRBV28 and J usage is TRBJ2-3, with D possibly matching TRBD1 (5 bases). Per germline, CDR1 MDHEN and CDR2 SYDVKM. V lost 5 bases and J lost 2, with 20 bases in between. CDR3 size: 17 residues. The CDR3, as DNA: TGTGCCAGCAGTCCATTAAAGGGGATTAAGACCACAGATACGCAGTATTTT. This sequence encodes CASSPLKGIKTTDTQYF. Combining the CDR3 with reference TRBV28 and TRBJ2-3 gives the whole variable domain DVKVTQSSRYLVKRTGEKVFLECVQDMDHENMFWYRQDPGLGLRLIYFSYDVKMKEKGDIPEGYSVSREKKERFSLILESASTNQTSMYLCASSPLKGIKTTDTQYFGPGTRLTVL.

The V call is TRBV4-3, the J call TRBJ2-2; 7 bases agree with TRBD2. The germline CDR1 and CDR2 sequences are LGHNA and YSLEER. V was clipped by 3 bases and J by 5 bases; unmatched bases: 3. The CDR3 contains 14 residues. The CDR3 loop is CASSQWGGTGELFF. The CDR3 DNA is TGCGCCAGCAGCCAGTGGGGGGGGACCGGGGAGCTGTTTTTT.

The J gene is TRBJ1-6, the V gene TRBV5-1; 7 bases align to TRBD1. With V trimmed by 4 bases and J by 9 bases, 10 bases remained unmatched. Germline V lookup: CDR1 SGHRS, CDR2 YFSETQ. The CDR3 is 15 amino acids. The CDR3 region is CASSGGQDGASPLHF. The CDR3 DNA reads TGCGCCAGCAGCGGAGGACAGGATGGGGCTTCACCCCTCCACTTT.

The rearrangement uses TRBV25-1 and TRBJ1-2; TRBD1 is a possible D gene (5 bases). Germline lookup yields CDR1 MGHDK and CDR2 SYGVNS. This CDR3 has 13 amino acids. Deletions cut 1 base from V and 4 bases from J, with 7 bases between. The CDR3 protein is CASSEWGGYGYTF. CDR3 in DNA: TGTGCCAGCAGTGAATGGGGGGGCTATGGCTACACCTTC.

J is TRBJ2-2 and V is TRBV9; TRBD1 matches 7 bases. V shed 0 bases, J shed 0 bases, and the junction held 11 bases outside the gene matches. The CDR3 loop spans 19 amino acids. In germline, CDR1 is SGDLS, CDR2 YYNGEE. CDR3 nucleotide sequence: TGTGCCAGCAGCGTAGACCCACCTGGACAGGCTCCGAACACCGGGGAGCTGTTTTTT. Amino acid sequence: CASSVDPPGQAPNTGELFF.

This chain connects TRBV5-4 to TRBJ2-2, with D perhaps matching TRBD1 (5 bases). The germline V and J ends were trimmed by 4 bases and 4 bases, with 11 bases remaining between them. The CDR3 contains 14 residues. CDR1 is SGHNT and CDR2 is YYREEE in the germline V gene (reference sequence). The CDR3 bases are TGTGCCAGCAGCCCCGGCCAGGGCACCGGGGAGCTGTTTTTT. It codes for CASSPGQGTGELFF.

In DNA, the CDR3 is TGTGCCAGCAGTGAAGGGTGGGAAGGTCAGCCCCAGCATTTT. Its translation: CASSEGWEGQPQHF. The chain recombines TRBV2 with TRBJ1-5; unclear D gene. This CDR3 contains 14 residues. V lost 1 base and J 6 bases, leaving 10 bases between the germline ends. Germline V lookup: CDR1 SNHLY, CDR2 FYNNEI.

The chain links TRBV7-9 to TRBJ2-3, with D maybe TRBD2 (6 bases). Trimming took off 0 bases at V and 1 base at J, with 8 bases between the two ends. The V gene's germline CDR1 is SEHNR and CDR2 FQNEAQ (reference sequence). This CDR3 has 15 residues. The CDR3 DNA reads TGTGCCAGCAGCTTAGCAGTAGCGGGCACAGATACGCAGTATTTT. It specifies CASSLAVAGTDTQYF. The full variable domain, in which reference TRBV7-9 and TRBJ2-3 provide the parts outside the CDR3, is DTGVSQNPRHKITKRGQNVTFRCDPISEHNRLYWYRQTLGQGPEFLTYFQNEAQLEKSRLLSDRFSAERPKGSFSTLEIQRTEQGDSAMYLCASSLAVAGTDTQYFGPGTRLTVL.

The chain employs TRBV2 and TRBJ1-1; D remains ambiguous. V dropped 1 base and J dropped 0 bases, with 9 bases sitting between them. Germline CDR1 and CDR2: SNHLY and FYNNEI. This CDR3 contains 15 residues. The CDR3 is CASSEDEGMNTEAFF. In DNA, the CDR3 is TGTGCCAGCAGTGAAGACGAGGGCATGAACACTGAAGCTTTCTTT.

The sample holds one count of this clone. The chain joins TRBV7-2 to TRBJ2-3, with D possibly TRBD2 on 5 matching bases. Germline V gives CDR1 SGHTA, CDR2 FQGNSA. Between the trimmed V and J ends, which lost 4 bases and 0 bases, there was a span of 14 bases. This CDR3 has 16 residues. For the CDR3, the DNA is TGTGCCAGCAGCTCCCCCGAGCGGATTAGCACAGATACGCAGTATTTT. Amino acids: CASSSPERISTDTQYF.

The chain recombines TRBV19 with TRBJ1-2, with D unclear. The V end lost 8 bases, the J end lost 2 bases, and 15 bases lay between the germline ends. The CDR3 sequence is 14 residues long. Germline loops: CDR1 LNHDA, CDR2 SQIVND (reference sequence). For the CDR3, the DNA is TGTGCCAGTGGAGACCGAGGGAGAAACTATGGCTACACCTTC. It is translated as CASGDRGRNYGYTF.

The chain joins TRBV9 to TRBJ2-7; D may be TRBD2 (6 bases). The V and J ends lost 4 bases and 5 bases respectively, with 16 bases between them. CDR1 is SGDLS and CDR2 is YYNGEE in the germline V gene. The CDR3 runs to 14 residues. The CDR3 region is CASSPTGLGHEQYF. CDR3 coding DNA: TGTGCCAGCAGCCCGACGGGACTGGGGCACGAGCAGTACTTC.

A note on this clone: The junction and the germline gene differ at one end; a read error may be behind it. The CDR3 loop is CAAASGTGDTRELFF. CDR3 in DNA: TGTGCCGCCGCTTCCGGGACAGGGGACACCAGGGAGCTGTTTTTT. The rearrangement uses TRBV10-3 and TRBJ2-2; 10 bases are a match to TRBD1. Germline V gives CDR1 ENHRY, CDR2 SYGVKD. CDR3 size: 15 residues.

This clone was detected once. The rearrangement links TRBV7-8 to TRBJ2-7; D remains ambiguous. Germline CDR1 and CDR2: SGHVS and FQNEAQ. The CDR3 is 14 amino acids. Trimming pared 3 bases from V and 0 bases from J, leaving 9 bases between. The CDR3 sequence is CASSFQINSYEQYF. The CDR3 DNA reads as TGTGCCAGCAGCTTCCAGATAAACTCCTACGAGCAGTACTTC.

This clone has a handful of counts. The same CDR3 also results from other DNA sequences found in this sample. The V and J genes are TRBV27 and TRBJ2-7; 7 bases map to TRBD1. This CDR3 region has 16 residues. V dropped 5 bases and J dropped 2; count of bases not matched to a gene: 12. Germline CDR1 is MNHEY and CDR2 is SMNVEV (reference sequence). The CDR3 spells CASSARGQSLTYEQYF. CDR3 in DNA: TGTGCCAGCAGTGCCCGGGGACAGTCCTTGACCTACGAGCAGTACTTC.

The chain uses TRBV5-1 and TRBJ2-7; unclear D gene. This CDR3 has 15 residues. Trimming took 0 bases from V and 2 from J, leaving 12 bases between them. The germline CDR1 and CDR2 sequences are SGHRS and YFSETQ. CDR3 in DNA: TGCGCCAGCAGCTTGGCTAGTCAGGCGACCTACGAGCAGTACTTC. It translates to CASSLASQATYEQYF.

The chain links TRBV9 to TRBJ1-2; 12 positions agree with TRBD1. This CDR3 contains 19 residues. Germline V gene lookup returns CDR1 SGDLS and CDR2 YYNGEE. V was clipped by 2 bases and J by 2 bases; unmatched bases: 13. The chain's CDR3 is CASSVGSGTGGLTNYGYTF. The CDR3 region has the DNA TGTGCCAGCAGCGTCGGATCCGGGACAGGGGGCTTGACGAACTATGGCTACACCTTC. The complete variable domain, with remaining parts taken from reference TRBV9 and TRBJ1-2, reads DSGVTQTPKHLITATGQRVTLRCSPRSGDLSVYWYQQSLDQGLQFLIQYYNGEERAKGNILERFSAQQFPDLHSELNLSSLELGDSALYFCASSVGSGTGGLTNYGYTFGSGTRLTVV.